Following are 9 T cell receptor beta chains from one sample sequenced in a study of somatic mutations in cytotoxic T cells in rheumatoid arthritis. Sequenced by immunoSEQ multiplex PCR; TCRdb stores in-frame clones only, minus some. Of about 36,000 clones in the sample, roughly four fifths are singletons; the top ten hold about 3.2%. The sequencing input was CD8+ T cells sorted from blood. The origin of the receptors is a man in his forties in good health.

J is TRBJ2-7 and V is TRBV12-5, with 7 bases lining up with TRBD1. Unmatched junction bases numbered 12, after V lost 5 bases and J lost 5 bases. This CDR3 has 15 amino acids. Germline lookup yields CDR1 LGHNT and CDR2 FRNRAP. CDR3 in amino acids: CASGPGRDRVDEQYF. CDR3 in DNA: TGTGCTAGTGGTCCAGGAAGAGACAGGGTCGACGAGCAGTACTTC.

V is TRBV13 and J is TRBJ2-7; maybe TRBD1 (6 bases). This CDR3 spans 15 amino acids. Deletions cut 4 bases from V and 5 bases from J, with 18 bases between. Germline-derived CDR1 and CDR2 are PRHDT and FYEKMQ (reference sequence). DNA of the CDR3: TGTGCCAGCAGCTCAACGGAAGGGGGTTTCCACGAGCAGTACTTC. Translating gives CASSSTEGGFHEQYF. Drawing the rest from reference TRBV13 and TRBJ2-7, the complete variable domain is AAGVIQSPRHLIKEKRETATLKCYPIPRHDTVYWYQQGPGQDPQFLISFYEKMQSDKGSIPDRFSAQQFSDYHSELNMSSLELGDSALYFCASSSTEGGFHEQYFGPGTRLTVT.

This clone has only one observation. This chain uses TRBV25-1 with TRBJ2-7; unclear D gene. Trimming shortened V by 3 bases and J by 5 bases, and 2 bases separated the two germline ends. The CDR3 is made up of 10 amino acids. Germline V gene lookup returns CDR1 MGHDK and CDR2 SYGVNS. The CDR3 nucleotides read TGTGCCAGCAGTGACCACGAGCAGTACTTC. The encoded protein is CASSDHEQYF.

The rearrangement joins TRBV11-2 to TRBJ2-7; D tentatively reads TRBD1 or TRBD2 (5 bases each). V was shortened by 1 base and J by 7 bases, with 14 bases between the two germline ends. The CDR3 spans 14 residues. The germline V gene encodes CDR1 SGHAT and CDR2 FQNNGV. The CDR3 loop is CASSLGGSAREQYF. The CDR3 nucleotides are TGTGCCAGCAGCTTAGGGGGGAGTGCTCGGGAGCAGTACTTC.

V usage is TRBV27 and J usage is TRBJ2-2, with 12 bases matching TRBD2. Germline CDR1 reads MNHEY; CDR2 reads SMNVEV (reference sequence). The ends lost 3 bases at V and 5 bases at J; junction bases unmatched: 4. The CDR3 totals 16 residues. The DNA of the CDR3 is TGTGCCAGCAGTTTTGGGACTAGCGGGTTTACCGGGGAGCTGTTTTTT. Protein sequence: CASSFGTSGFTGELFF.

The genes are TRBV14 and TRBJ2-1; tentative D call: TRBD2 (5 bases). V gave up 4 bases and J gave up 4 bases, with 20 bases separating them. The length of the CDR3 is 17 residues. Germline V gene lookup returns CDR1 SGHDN and CDR2 FVKESK. The CDR3, as DNA: TGTGCCAGCAGCCGAGAGGGCGGCGGTAGGAGGTACAATGAGCAGTTCTTC. It encodes CASSREGGGRRYNEQFF.

The V call is TRBV5-1, the J call TRBJ2-7; D may be TRBD1 (5 bases). The V and J ends lost 2 bases and 3 bases respectively, with 9 bases between them. From germline, CDR1 is SGHRS and CDR2 YFSETQ. The CDR3 length is 13 residues. This chain's CDR3 is CASSLGVNYEQYF. The CDR3 DNA reads TGCGCCAGCAGCTTAGGGGTCAACTACGAGCAGTACTTC.

This clone was detected only once. The chain is built from TRBV5-4 and TRBJ1-1, with D possibly matching TRBD1 (6 bases). Trimming shortened V by 1 base and J by 1 base, and 11 bases separated the two germline ends. This CDR3 has 15 amino acids. Germline lookup yields CDR1 SGHNT and CDR2 YYREEE (reference sequence). The CDR3 DNA sequence: TGTGCCAGCAGCTTGTGTAGGGGGGGGAACACTGAAGCTTTCTTT. Protein: CASSLCRGGNTEAFF.

To note about this clone: Other nucleotide sequences in the sample specify the same CDR3. The chain is built from TRBV27 and TRBJ1-2; 7 bases are a match to TRBD1. V lost 3 bases, J lost 6 bases, and 4 bases stayed unmatched. The germline V gene encodes CDR1 MNHEY and CDR2 SMNVEV (reference sequence). This CDR3 is 13 amino acids long. CDR3 region: CASSFRGGDGYTF. The CDR3 nucleotides read TGTGCCAGCAGTTTCCGAGGGGGCGATGGCTACACCTTC.